The rows below give T cell receptor beta chains drawn from one sample of a study of CD4 T cells in relation to SARS-CoV-2 and coronaviruses. The antigens for these receptors are not known. Libraries were prepared by immunoSEQ multiplex PCR; TCRdb keeps only in-frame clonotypes and omits some of them. Here the sample spans fewer than 20,000 clones, about 78% being singletons. The sequenced sample consisted of CD4+ T cells from PBMCs, cultured in vitro. All receptors come from a human donor in good health. The CDR3 runs from the conserved cysteine through the conserved F or W. Each record gives: D gene, J gene, CDR3 length, V gene, clone size, CDR3 DNA, CDR3 protein. D genes are given only for firm matches. Size is omitted from some rows. Given values are once, few, many or a class for expanded clones.

D: TRBD1
J: TRBJ1-5
length: 14
V: TRBV6-2/TRBV6-3
size: .
DNA: TGTGCCAGCAGTTACGGGGGACAGGGTCAGCCCCAGCATTTT
CDR3: CASSYGGQGQPQHF

D: .
J: TRBJ1-4
length: 16
V: TRBV9
size: .
DNA: TGTGCCAGCAGCGTAGGGGCGGGGCCCGGGAATGAAAAACTGTTTTTT
CDR3: CASSVGAGPGNEKLFF

D: .
J: TRBJ1-1
length: 13
V: TRBV3-1/TRBV3-2
size: .
DNA: TGTGCCAGCTCCTCAGGACCGTTCACTGAAGCTTTCTTT
CDR3: CASSSGPFTEAFF

D: .
J: TRBJ2-2
length: 15
V: TRBV6-6
size: .
DNA: TGTGCCAGCAGTACAGGATTCGGGAACACCGGGGAGCTGTTTTTT
CDR3: CASSTGFGNTGELFF

D: TRBD2
J: TRBJ2-5
length: 14
V: TRBV7-3
size: .
DNA: TGTGCCAGCAGCCCTCGGGGAGGGATCAAGACCCAGTACTTC
CDR3: CASSPRGGIKTQYF

D: TRBD2
J: TRBJ2-1
length: 17
V: TRBV11-3
size: few
DNA: TGTGCCAGCAGCTTCGGAATCACTAGCGGATCCTACAATGAGCAGTTCTTC
CDR3: CASSFGITSGSYNEQFF

D: .
J: TRBJ2-3
length: 14
V: TRBV30
size: .
DNA: TGTGCCTGGAGTCTCGCAGAACTCACAGATACGCAGTATTTT
CDR3: CAWSLAELTDTQYF

D: .
J: TRBJ2-5
length: 17
V: TRBV7-8
size: once
DNA: TGTGCCAGCAGCTTAGCCGGTGGGCTAGCATTACAAGAGACCCAGTACTTC
CDR3: CASSLAGGLALQETQYF

D: TRBD1
J: TRBJ1-4
length: 15
V: TRBV28
size: once
DNA: TGTGCCAGCACTAAAACGGGGACAGAAAATGAAAAACTGTTTTTT
CDR3: CASTKTGTENEKLFF

D: TRBD2
J: TRBJ2-3
length: 14
V: TRBV14
size: .
DNA: TGTGCCAGCTCTGCAGGGGCGCGGGAGGGTACGCAGTATTTT
CDR3: CASSAGAREGTQYF

D: .
J: TRBJ2-7
length: 18
V: TRBV29-1
size: .
DNA: TGCAGCGTTGAACCATTTGGAAGTGGCTACGAGGGTGGGAAAAAGCAGTACTTC
CDR3: CSVEPFGSGYEGGKKQYF

D: .
J: TRBJ1-1
length: 15
V: TRBV7-9
size: few
DNA: TGTGCCAGCAGCTTAGTTGGGGCTAGGAACACTGAAGCTTTCTTT
CDR3: CASSLVGARNTEAFF

D: .
J: TRBJ2-7
length: 14
V: TRBV5-1
size: .
DNA: TGCGCCAGCAGCTTGGCTCGGACAGCCTACGAGCAGTACTTC
CDR3: CASSLARTAYEQYF

D: .
J: TRBJ2-7
length: 15
V: TRBV25-1
size: .
DNA: TGTGCCAGCAGTGAACGGGTCGGGAGCTCCTACGAGCAGTACTTC
CDR3: CASSERVGSSYEQYF

D: .
J: TRBJ2-3
length: 16
V: TRBV5-1
size: .
DNA: TGCGCCAGCAGCTTGGGTGGGACTGGGGGCACAGATACGCAGTATTTT
CDR3: CASSLGGTGGTDTQYF

D: TRBD1
J: TRBJ1-1
length: 14
V: TRBV6-6
size: .
DNA: TGTGCCAGCCTCCGGGACAGGGTAGGCACTGAAGCTTTCTTT
CDR3: CASLRDRVGTEAFF

D: TRBD1
J: TRBJ2-7
length: 13
V: TRBV12-5
size: .
DNA: TGTGCTAGTGGTCAGGGGACAGACTACGAGCAGTACTTC
CDR3: CASGQGTDYEQYF